This is a list of T cell receptor beta chains from one sample in a study of CD8 T cells in ankylosing spondylitis. TCRdb called the 5' RACE reads again in MiXCR, with one record for every CDR3 protein. The table shows fewer than 150,000 distinct CDR3 sequences, with 6% to 8.5% occurring only once. Sequenced input: blood, either unsorted or a sorted T cell fraction (not recorded which). These receptors originate from a female donor with ankylosing spondylitis or in good health (not recorded which). Both conserved end residues are part of each CDR3. D genes are given only for firm matches. Only part of the rows carry a size: once, few, many, or a class if the clone is expanded.

D,V,size,J,CDR3,DNA
TRBD2,TRBV24-1,medium-sized,TRBJ2-5,CATSDPSGGLTETQYF,TGTGCCACCAGTGACCCTAGCGGGGGGTTGACGGAGACCCAGTACTTC
TRBD1,TRBV6-2/TRBV6-3,many,TRBJ2-6,CASSYRGGSGANVLTF,TGTGCCAGCAGCTACAGGGGTGGCTCTGGGGCCAACGTCCTGACTTTC
.,TRBV20-1,many,TRBJ2-7,CSASTQGSYEQYF,TGCAGTGCTTCTACACAGGGTTCCTACGAGCAGTACTTC
.,TRBV10-3,many,TRBJ1-5,CAISESAVDNQPQHF,TGTGCCATCAGTGAGTCGGCGGTGGACAATCAGCCCCAGCATTTT
TRBD1,TRBV12-3/TRBV12-4,.,TRBJ2-4,CASSNGTGRHIQYF,TGTGCCAGCAGCAACGGGACAGGCAGACACATTCAGTACTTC
.,TRBV11-3,many,TRBJ2-5,CASSSGGPGGETQYF,TGTGCCAGCAGCTCAGGCGGGCCCGGGGGTGAGACCCAGTACTTC
.,TRBV6-1,many,TRBJ1-5,CASRQDSNQPQHF,TGTGCCAGCAGACAGGATAGCAATCAGCCCCAGCATTTT
TRBD1,TRBV7-7,many,TRBJ1-2,CASSPLSRTGDRGYTF,TGTGCTAGCAGCCCCTTATCTCGCACAGGGGATCGGGGCTACACCTTC
.,TRBV7-2,many,TRBJ2-7,CASSLEKGYEQYF,TGTGCCAGCAGCTTAGAGAAGGGATACGAGCAGTACTTC
TRBD1,TRBV20-1,few,TRBJ1-1,CSARDPQGAGSAEAFF,TGCAGTGCTAGAGATCCACAGGGGGCGGGTTCGGCTGAAGCTTTCTTT
.,TRBV6-6,once,TRBJ1-1,CASKGEAEAFF,TGTGCCAGCAAGGGTGAAGCTGAAGCTTTCTTT
.,TRBV18,many,TRBJ2-7,CASSLPNAYEQYF,TGTGCCAGCTCACTCCCGAACGCTTACGAGCAGTACTTC
.,TRBV6-2/TRBV6-3,many,TRBJ2-3,CASSYGRGPADTQYF,TGTGCCAGCAGTTACGGCAGGGGCCCTGCAGATACGCAGTATTTT
.,TRBV11-2,many,TRBJ2-2,CASSLDQIYRGTGELFF,TGTGCCAGCAGCTTAGATCAGATCTATAGAGGCACCGGGGAGCTGTTTTTT
.,TRBV5-1,many,TRBJ1-2,CASSFKGDGGYTF,TGCGCCAGCAGCTTTAAAGGGGATGGGGGCTACACCTTC
.,TRBV20-1,many,TRBJ2-7,CSASLLGGSGAEQYF,TGCAGTGCTAGCCTTCTGGGGGGTTCGGGCGCCGAGCAGTACTTC
.,TRBV12-3/TRBV12-4,many,TRBJ1-2,CASSSGPSNYGYTF,TGTGCCAGCAGTTCGGGACCGAGCAACTATGGCTACACCTTC
.,TRBV25-1,many,TRBJ1-2,CASRGRDFNYGYTF,TGTGCCAGCAGAGGCCGGGATTTTAACTATGGCTACACCTTC
.,TRBV4-2,many,TRBJ2-3,CASSQGSRGSTDTQYF,TGTGCCAGCAGCCAAGGCTCGCGGGGAAGCACAGATACGCAGTATTTT
TRBD2,TRBV10-3,many,TRBJ2-5,CAISESGGQETQYF,TGTGCCATCAGTGAAAGCGGGGGGCAGGAGACCCAGTACTTC
TRBD1,TRBV30,many,TRBJ1-5,CAWSTGGTAQPQHF,TGTGCCTGGAGTACTGGCGGGACAGCCCAGCCCCAGCATTTT
.,TRBV20-1,many,TRBJ2-7,CSAREAGDSYEQYF,TGCAGTGCTAGGGAGGCCGGCGACTCCTACGAGCAGTACTTC
.,TRBV24-1,many,TRBJ1-1,CATSGGMNTEAFF,TGTGCCACCAGTGGTGGCATGAACACTGAAGCTTTCTTT
TRBD2,TRBV6-1,many,TRBJ2-1,CASSRYSGGADEQFF,TGTGCCAGCAGTAGATATAGCGGGGGGGCCGATGAGCAGTTCTTC
.,TRBV5-1,many,TRBJ1-1,CASSLTPMRGWDTEAFF,TGCGCCAGCAGCTTGACCCCCATGAGGGGTTGGGACACTGAAGCTTTCTTT
.,TRBV12-3/TRBV12-4,many,TRBJ2-7,CASTEDWRGLYEQYF,TGTGCCAGCACCGAGGACTGGCGTGGCCTCTACGAGCAGTACTTC
.,TRBV7-2,many,TRBJ1-6,CASRGREGSPLHF,TGTGCCAGCAGAGGCCGGGAAGGTTCACCCCTCCACTTT
TRBD1,TRBV5-1,many,TRBJ2-2,CASSRDSSSGELFF,TGCGCCAGCAGCCGGGACAGTTCGTCCGGGGAGCTGTTTTTT
.,TRBV5-1,many,TRBJ2-2,CASSQVQGIDGELFF,TGCGCCAGCAGCCAGGTGCAGGGGATTGACGGGGAGCTGTTTTTT
.,TRBV3-1,many,TRBJ2-5,CASSQVREETQYF,TGTGCCAGCAGCCAAGTGCGCGAGGAGACCCAGTACTTC
.,TRBV6-5,many,TRBJ1-5,CASSSRGRNQPQHF,TGTGCCAGCAGTTCAAGGGGCCGGAATCAGCCCCAGCATTTT
.,TRBV24-1,few,TRBJ2-2,CATSDQGKDTGELFF,TGTGCCACCAGTGATCAGGGGAAGGACACCGGGGAGCTGTTTTTT
.,TRBV7-9,.,TRBJ2-6,CASSPPAGANVLTF,TGTGCCAGCAGCCCCCCGGCCGGGGCCAACGTCCTGACTTTC
.,TRBV6-1,.,TRBJ1-1,CARRERSTEAFF,TGTGCCCGCAGGGAGAGATCCACTGAAGCTTTCTTT
.,TRBV18,few,TRBJ1-1,CASSRRSGYTEAFF,TGTGCCAGCTCACGCCGCTCGGGGTACACTGAAGCTTTCTTT
.,TRBV6-5,many,TRBJ1-2,CASSYLRPRNDYGYTF,TGTGCCAGCAGTTACCTAAGACCCCGAAACGACTATGGCTACACCTTC
TRBD2,TRBV9,many,TRBJ2-5,CASSVQGGSETQYF,TGTGCCAGCAGCGTACAGGGAGGGAGCGAGACCCAGTACTTC
TRBD1,TRBV20-1,many,TRBJ2-7,CSASSRDSLSYEQYF,TGCAGTGCTAGTAGTCGGGACAGTCTCTCCTACGAGCAGTACTTC
TRBD2,TRBV3-1,many,TRBJ2-5,CASALAGEETQYF,TGTGCCAGCGCCCTAGCGGGGGAAGAGACCCAGTACTTC
.,TRBV15,many,TRBJ2-4,CATSRPARAKNIQYF,TGTGCCACCAGCAGGCCGGCCCGGGCCAAAAACATTCAGTACTTC
.,TRBV3-1,many,TRBJ2-2,CASSQGTLTGKRNTGELFF,TGTGCCAGCAGCCAAGGCACCCTTACAGGGAAAAGGAACACCGGGGAGCTGTTTTTT
.,TRBV20-1,.,TRBJ1-2,CSAREGRYGYTF,TGCAGTGCTAGAGAAGGCCGCTATGGCTACACCTTC
.,TRBV7-2,.,TRBJ1-2,CASSLFVGRGYTF,TGTGCCAGCAGCTTATTTGTGGGGCGAGGCTACACCTTC
TRBD1,TRBV2,many,TRBJ2-5,CASRDQGASPRTQYF,TGTGCCAGCAGAGATCAGGGGGCTAGCCCCCGGACCCAGTACTTC
.,TRBV20-1,many,TRBJ1-5,CSARTGLYSNQPQHF,TGCAGTGCTAGAACTGGATTGTATAGCAATCAGCCCCAGCATTTT
TRBD1,TRBV7-6,many,TRBJ1-2,CASSLGQGGDGYTF,TGTGCCAGCAGCTTAGGACAGGGAGGGGATGGCTACACCTTC
.,TRBV10-3,many,TRBJ2-1,CAISESAPSYNEQFF,TGTGCCATCAGTGAGTCGGCCCCTTCCTACAATGAGCAGTTCTTC
.,TRBV6-2/TRBV6-3,.,TRBJ2-5,CASSYYSSETQYF,TGTGCCAGCAGTTACTATAGCTCGGAGACCCAGTACTTC
.,TRBV24-1,many,TRBJ2-3,CATSDFAGGTDTQYF,TGTGCCACCAGTGATTTCGCCGGGGGCACAGATACGCAGTATTTT
.,TRBV6-5,medium-sized,TRBJ1-1,CASSYSEVTEAFF,TGTGCCAGCAGTTACTCGGAGGTCACTGAAGCTTTCTTT
TRBD1,TRBV7-9,.,TRBJ2-5,CASSFPGQGGGETQYF,TGTGCCAGCAGCTTCCCGGGACAGGGTGGAGGGGAGACCCAGTACTTC
TRBD1,TRBV20-1,many,TRBJ1-1,CSASRDRGFTNTEAFF,TGCAGTGCATCCCGGGACAGGGGGTTTACAAACACTGAAGCTTTCTTT
.,TRBV2,.,TRBJ1-6,CASRPTGISSPLHF,TGTGCCAGCAGACCTACAGGGATTAGTTCACCCCTCCACTTT